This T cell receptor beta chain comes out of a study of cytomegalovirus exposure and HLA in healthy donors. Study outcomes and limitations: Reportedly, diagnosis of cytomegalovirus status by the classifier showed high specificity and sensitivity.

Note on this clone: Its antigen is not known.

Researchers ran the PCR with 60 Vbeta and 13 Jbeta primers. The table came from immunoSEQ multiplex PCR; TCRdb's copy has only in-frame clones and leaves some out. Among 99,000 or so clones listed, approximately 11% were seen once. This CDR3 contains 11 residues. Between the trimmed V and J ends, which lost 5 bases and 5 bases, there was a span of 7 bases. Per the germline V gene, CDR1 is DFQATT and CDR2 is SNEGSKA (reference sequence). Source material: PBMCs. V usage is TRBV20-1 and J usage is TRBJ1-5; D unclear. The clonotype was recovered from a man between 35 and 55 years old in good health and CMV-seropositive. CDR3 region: CSAGRDQPQHF. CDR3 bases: TGCAGTGCTGGGAGGGATCAGCCCCAGCATTTT.